This TCR beta chain was sequenced during a study of blood T cell repertoires in COVID-19. Germline V lookup: CDR1 SGHAT, CDR2 FQNNGV. The CDR3 has 14 amino acids. The V gene end was trimmed by 6 bases and the J gene end by 8 bases; junction bases not matched to a gene: 5. Some clones are missing from TCRdb's copy, which holds only in-frame ones; the method was immunoSEQ multiplex PCR. The sample records about 190,000 clones, 79% being singletons. Input material: peripheral blood. This receptor was obtained from a man aged 55 to 70 with active or convalescent COVID-19. The chain uses TRBV11-2 and TRBJ2-2, with TRBD1 matching over 11 bases. The DNA for the CDR3 is TGTGCCAGCAGAAGGACAGGGGGCATAGGGGAGCTGTTTTTT. It translates to CASRRTGGIGELFF.